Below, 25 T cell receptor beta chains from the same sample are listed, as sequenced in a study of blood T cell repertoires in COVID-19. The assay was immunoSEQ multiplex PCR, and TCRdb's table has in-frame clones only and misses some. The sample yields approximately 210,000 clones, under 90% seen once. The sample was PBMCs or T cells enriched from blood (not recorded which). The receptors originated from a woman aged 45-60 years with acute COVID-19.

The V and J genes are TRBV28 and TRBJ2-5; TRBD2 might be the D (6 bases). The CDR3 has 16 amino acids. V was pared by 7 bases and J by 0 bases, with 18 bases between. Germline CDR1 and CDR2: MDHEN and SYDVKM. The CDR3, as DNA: TGTGCCAGCACCCCAACGAGCGGGTGGTACCAAGAGACCCAGTACTTC. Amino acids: CASTPTSGWYQETQYF.

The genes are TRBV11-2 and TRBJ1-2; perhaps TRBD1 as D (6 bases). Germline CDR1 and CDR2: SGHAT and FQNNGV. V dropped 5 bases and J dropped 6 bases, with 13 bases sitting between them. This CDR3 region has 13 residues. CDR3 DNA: TGTGCCAGCAGCCCCCAGGGGATGAATGGCTACACCTTC. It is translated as CASSPQGMNGYTF. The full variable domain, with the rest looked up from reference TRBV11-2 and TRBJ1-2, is EAGVAQSPRYKIIEKRQSVAFWCNPISGHATLYWYQQILGQGPKLLIQFQNNGVVDDSQLPKDRFSAERLKGVDSTLKIQPAKLEDSAVYLCASSPQGMNGYTFGSGTRLTVV.

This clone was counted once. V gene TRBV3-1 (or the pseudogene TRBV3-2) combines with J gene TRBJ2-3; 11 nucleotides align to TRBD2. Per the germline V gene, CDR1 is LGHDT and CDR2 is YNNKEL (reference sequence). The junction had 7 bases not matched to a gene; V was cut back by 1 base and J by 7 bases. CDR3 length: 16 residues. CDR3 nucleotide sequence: TGTGCCAGCAGCCAAGTCACCGGGACTAGCGGAAATACGCAGTATTTT. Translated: CASSQVTGTSGNTQYF.

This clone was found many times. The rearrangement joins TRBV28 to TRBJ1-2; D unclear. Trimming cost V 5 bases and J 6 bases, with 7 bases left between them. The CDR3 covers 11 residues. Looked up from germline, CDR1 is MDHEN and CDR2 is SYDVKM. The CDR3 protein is CASSPINGYTF. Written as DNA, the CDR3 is TGTGCCAGCAGTCCAATCAATGGCTACACCTTC.

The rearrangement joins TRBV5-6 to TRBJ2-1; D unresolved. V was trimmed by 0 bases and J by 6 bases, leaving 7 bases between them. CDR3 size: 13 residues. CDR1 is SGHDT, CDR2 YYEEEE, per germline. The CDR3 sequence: CASSLGRFNEQFF. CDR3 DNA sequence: TGTGCCAGCAGCTTGGGCAGATTCAATGAGCAGTTCTTC.

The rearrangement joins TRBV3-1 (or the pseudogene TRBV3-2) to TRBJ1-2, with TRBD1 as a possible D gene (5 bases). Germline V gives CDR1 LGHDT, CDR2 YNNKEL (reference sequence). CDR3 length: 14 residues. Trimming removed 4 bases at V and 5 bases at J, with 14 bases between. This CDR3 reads CASSRLGAGYGYTF. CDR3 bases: TGTGCCAGCAGCCGTCTCGGGGCGGGGTATGGCTACACCTTC.

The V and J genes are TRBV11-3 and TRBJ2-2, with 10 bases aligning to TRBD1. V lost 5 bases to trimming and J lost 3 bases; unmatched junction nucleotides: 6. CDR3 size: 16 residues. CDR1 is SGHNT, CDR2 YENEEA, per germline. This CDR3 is CASSLRTGGYTGELFF. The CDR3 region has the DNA TGTGCCAGCAGCCTTAGGACAGGGGGATACACCGGGGAGCTGTTTTTT.

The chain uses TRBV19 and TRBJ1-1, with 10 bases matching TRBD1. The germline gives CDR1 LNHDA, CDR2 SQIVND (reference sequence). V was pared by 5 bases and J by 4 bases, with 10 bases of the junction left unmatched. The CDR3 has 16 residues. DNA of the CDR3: TGTGCCAGTAGTCGAATCGACAGGGGGCTAGGCACTGAAGCTTTCTTT. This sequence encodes CASSRIDRGLGTEAFF. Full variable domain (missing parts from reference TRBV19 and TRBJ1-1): DGGITQSPKYLFRKEGQNVTLSCEQNLNHDAMYWYRQDPGQGLRLIYYSQIVNDFQKGDIAEGYSVSREKKESFPLTVTSAQKNPTAFYLCASSRIDRGLGTEAFFGQGTRLTVV.

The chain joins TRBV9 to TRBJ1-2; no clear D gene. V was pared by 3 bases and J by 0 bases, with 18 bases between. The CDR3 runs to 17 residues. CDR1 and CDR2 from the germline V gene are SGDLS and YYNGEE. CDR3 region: CASSEPSSGDTNYGYTF. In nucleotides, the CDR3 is TGTGCCAGCAGCGAGCCCAGTAGCGGGGATACTAACTATGGCTACACCTTC.

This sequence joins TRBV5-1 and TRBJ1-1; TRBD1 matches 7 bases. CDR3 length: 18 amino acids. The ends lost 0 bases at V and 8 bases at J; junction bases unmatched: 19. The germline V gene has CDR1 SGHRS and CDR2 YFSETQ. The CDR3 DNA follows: TGCGCCAGCAGCTTGGGGGCGCAGGTGAGGGGGCGCGCGGTAGAAGCTTTCTTT. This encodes CASSLGAQVRGRAVEAFF.

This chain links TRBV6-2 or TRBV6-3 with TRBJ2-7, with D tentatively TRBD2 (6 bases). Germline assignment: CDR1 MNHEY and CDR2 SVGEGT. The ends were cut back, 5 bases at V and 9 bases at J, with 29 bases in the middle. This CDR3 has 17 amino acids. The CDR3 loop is CASSDPLGGDSLRGQYF. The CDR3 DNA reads TGTGCCAGCAGTGACCCCCTAGGAGGGGATTCTCTACGAGGGCAGTACTTC.

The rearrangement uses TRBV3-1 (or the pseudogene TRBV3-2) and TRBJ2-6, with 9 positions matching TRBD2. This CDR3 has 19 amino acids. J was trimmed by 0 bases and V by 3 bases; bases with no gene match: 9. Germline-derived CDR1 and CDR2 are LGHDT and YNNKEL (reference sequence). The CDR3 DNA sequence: TGTGCCAGCAGCCATACAGGAGCGGGGGGTATCTCTGGGGCCAACGTCCTGACTTTC. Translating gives CASSHTGAGGISGANVLTF.

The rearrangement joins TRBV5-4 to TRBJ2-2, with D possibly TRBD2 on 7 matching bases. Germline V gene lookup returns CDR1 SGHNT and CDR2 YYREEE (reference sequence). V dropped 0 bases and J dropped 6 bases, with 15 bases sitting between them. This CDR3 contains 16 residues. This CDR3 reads CASSLVVGGRAGELFF. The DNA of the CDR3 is TGTGCCAGCAGCTTGGTTGTGGGGGGGCGCGCCGGGGAGCTGTTTTTT.

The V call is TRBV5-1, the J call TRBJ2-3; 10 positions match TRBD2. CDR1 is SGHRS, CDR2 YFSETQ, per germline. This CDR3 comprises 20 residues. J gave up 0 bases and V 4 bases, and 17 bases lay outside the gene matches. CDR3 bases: TGCGCCAGCAGCGGCTCGTTTGTACTAGCGGGAACCTCTAGCACAGATACGCAGTATTTT. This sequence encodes CASSGSFVLAGTSSTDTQYF.

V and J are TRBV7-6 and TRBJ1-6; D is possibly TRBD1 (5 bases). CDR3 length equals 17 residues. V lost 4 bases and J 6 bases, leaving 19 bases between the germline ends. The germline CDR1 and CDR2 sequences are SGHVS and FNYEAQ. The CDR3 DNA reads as TGTGCCAGCAGCTCTCTGGCCAGGGAAACCTCTAATTCACCCCTCCACTTT. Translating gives CASSSLARETSNSPLHF.

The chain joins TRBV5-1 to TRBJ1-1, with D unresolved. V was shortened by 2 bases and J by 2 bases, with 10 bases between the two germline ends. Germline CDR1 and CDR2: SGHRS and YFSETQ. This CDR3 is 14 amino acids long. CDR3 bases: TGCGCCAGCAGCTTATCATCAACTAACACTGAAGCTTTCTTT. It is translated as CASSLSSTNTEAFF.

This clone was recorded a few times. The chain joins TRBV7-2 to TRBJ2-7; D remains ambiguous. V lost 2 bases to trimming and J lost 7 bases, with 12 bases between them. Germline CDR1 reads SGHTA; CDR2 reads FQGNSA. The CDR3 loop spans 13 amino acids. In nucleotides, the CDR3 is TGTGCCAGCAGCTTAACCGGTCCTTGGGAGCAGTACTTC. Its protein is CASSLTGPWEQYF.

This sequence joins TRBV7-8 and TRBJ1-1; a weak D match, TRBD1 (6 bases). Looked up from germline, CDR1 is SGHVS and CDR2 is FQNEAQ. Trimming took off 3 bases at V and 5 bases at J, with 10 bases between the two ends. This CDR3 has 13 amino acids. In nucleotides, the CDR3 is TGTGCCAGCAGCTTTACAGGGATAACTGAAGCTTTCTTT. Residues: CASSFTGITEAFF.

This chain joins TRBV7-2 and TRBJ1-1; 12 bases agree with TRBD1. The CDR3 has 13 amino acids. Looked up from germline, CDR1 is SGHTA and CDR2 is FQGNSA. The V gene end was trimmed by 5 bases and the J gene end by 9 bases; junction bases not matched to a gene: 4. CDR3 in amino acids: CASSPGTGGQAFF. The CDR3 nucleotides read TGTGCCAGCAGCCCTGGGACAGGGGGCCAAGCTTTCTTT.

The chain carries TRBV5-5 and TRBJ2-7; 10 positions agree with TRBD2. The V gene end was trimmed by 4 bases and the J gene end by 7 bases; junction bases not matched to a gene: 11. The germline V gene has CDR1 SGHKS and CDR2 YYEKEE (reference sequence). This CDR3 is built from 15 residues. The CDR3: CASSPVAGGPWEQYF. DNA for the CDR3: TGTGCCAGCAGCCCAGTAGCGGGAGGCCCTTGGGAGCAGTACTTC.

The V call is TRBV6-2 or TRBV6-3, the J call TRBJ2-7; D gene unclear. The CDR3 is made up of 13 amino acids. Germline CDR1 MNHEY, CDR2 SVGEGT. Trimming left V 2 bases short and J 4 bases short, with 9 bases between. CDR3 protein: CASSYGRMYEQYF. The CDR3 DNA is TGTGCCAGCAGTTACGGCAGGATGTACGAGCAGTACTTC.

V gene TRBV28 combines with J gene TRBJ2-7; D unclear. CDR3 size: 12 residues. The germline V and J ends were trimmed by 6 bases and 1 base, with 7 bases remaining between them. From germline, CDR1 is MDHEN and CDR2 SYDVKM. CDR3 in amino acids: CASSLYSYEQYF. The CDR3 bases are TGTGCCAGCAGCTTGTATTCCTACGAGCAGTACTTC.

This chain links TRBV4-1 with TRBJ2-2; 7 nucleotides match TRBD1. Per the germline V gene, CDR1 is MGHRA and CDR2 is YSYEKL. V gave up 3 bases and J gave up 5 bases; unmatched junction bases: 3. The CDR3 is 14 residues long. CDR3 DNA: TGCGCCAGCAGCCACGCGACAGGGACCGGGGAGCTGTTTTTT. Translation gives CASSHATGTGELFF.

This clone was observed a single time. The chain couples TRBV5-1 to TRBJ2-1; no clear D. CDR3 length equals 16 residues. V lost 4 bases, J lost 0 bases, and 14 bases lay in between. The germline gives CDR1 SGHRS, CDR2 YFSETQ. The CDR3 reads CASSLQEGHSYNEQFF. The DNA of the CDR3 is TGCGCCAGCAGCCTCCAGGAAGGCCACTCCTACAATGAGCAGTTCTTC.

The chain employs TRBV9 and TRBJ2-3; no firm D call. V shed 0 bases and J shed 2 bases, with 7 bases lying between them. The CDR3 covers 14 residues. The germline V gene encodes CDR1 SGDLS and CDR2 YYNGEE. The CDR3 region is CASSVEALTDTQYF. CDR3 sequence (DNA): TGTGCCAGCAGCGTAGAAGCTCTCACAGATACGCAGTATTTT.